A single sample gave rise to the 19 T cell receptor beta chains below, sequenced in a study of blood T cell repertoires in COVID-19. Data came from immunoSEQ multiplex PCR; TCRdb stores just in-frame clones and leaves some out. The table records 250,000 or so clones, around 90% of them present only once. Source material: PBMCs or T cells enriched from blood (not recorded which). The receptors originated from a woman aged 40 to 49 who had been exposed to COVID-19.

This clone turned up a few times. The rearrangement uses TRBV27 and TRBJ2-7; TRBD1 is a possible D gene (5 bases). Germline lookup yields CDR1 MNHEY and CDR2 SMNVEV (reference sequence). V lost 3 bases and J 2 bases, leaving 20 bases between the germline ends. CDR3 length: 17 amino acids. Written as DNA, the CDR3 is TGTGCCAGCAGTTTCCGAGTCAGCCAGGGTCGAACCTACGAGCAGTACTTC. As protein: CASSFRVSQGRTYEQYF.

This chain joins TRBV9 and TRBJ1-1, with TRBD1 identical over 8 bases. CDR3 length: 16 residues. Germline-derived CDR1 and CDR2 are SGDLS and YYNGEE. V trimming: 0 bases; J trimming: 1 base; junction bases outside the gene matches: 5. CDR3 nucleotides: TGTGCCAGCAGCGTAGTTGGACAGGGTGGGAACACTGAAGCTTTCTTT. It codes for CASSVVGQGGNTEAFF.

This chain links TRBV19 with TRBJ1-6; TRBD1 matches at 8 bases. CDR1 is LNHDA, CDR2 SQIVND, per germline (reference sequence). V was pared by 4 bases and J by 11 bases, with 7 bases of the junction left unmatched. The CDR3 has 14 amino acids. The CDR3 DNA reads TGTGCCAGTAGTACTGGACAGGGTTTCGCACCCCTCCACTTT. Amino acid sequence: CASSTGQGFAPLHF.

This clone has a handful of counts. The chain employs TRBV9 and TRBJ2-7, with D uncertain. The V gene lost 5 bases and the J gene lost 7 bases, with 19 bases spanning the gap. From germline, CDR1 is SGDLS and CDR2 YYNGEE. The CDR3 covers 14 residues. The CDR3 spells CASSNSERSKEQYF. The CDR3, as DNA: TGTGCCAGCAGTAATTCTGAGAGGTCGAAGGAGCAGTACTTC.

The chain couples TRBV15 to TRBJ1-1; weak D call: TRBD1 (5 bases). V gave up 0 bases and J gave up 4 bases, with 9 bases separating them. Germline values: CDR1 LNHNV, CDR2 YYDKDF (reference sequence). The CDR3 consists of 14 residues. The CDR3 protein is CATSREAGGTEAFF. As DNA, the CDR3 is TGTGCCACCAGCAGAGAAGCCGGGGGCACTGAAGCTTTCTTT.

This clone has just a few counts. This chain links TRBV15 with TRBJ1-4; 7 bases are shared with TRBD1. Germline CDR1 reads LNHNV; CDR2 reads YYDKDF (reference sequence). Trimming at V came to 1 base and at J to 7 bases, leaving 3 bases not matched to a gene. This CDR3 region has 14 residues. The CDR3 region has the DNA TGTGCCACCAGCAGAGGGGGACAGACTGAAAAACTGTTTTTT. Translation gives CATSRGGQTEKLFF.

The chain carries TRBV10-1 and TRBJ2-7; 8 bases line up with TRBD1. With V trimmed by 7 bases and J by 2 bases, 16 bases remained unmatched. Per the germline V gene, CDR1 is WNHNN and CDR2 is SYGVQD (reference sequence). CDR3 length: 17 residues. The CDR3 spells CASIRGPYRGCAYEQYF. The CDR3 DNA is TGCGCCAGCATCAGGGGACCCTACAGGGGGTGCGCCTACGAGCAGTACTTC.

As regards this clone: One end of the junction fails to match germline, which may point to a read error. The chain has TRBV5-1 and TRBJ1-4, with D perhaps matching TRBD1 (6 bases). The length of the CDR3 is 16 residues. Germline loops: CDR1 SGHRS, CDR2 YFSETQ. In DNA form, the CDR3 reads TGTGCCAGCAGCTTGGCCGAGCAGGGGACTAATGAAAAACTGTTTTTT. As protein: CASSLAEQGTNEKLFF.

In its sample, this clone was seen once. The chain is built from TRBV30 and TRBJ2-2; D is perhaps TRBD1 (6 bases). Trimming took off 5 bases at V and 4 bases at J, with 8 bases between the two ends. This CDR3 contains 12 residues. Germline CDR1 is GTSNPN and CDR2 is SVGIG (reference sequence). The CDR3 reads CAWDRPTGELFF. CDR3 nucleotide sequence: TGTGCCTGGGACAGGCCCACCGGGGAGCTGTTTTTT. The full variable domain, rest sourced from reference TRBV30 and TRBJ2-2, is SQTIHQWPATLVQPVGSPLSLECTVEGTSNPNLYWYRQAAGRGLQLLFYSVGIGQISSEVPQNLSASRPQDRQFILSSKKLLLSDSGFYLCAWDRPTGELFFGEGSRLTVL.

The chain joins TRBV12-3 or TRBV12-4 to TRBJ2-1; tentatively, D is TRBD1 (6 bases). Trimming took 4 bases from V and 9 from J, leaving 10 bases between them. This CDR3 is built from 12 residues. CDR3 DNA sequence: TGTGCCAGCAGTTCGTTGACAGGTGAGCAGTTCTTC. Its translation: CASSSLTGEQFF.

The gene calls are TRBV4-1 and TRBJ1-1; possibly TRBD1 for D (6 bases). Trimming removed 0 bases from V and 8 bases from J, with 13 bases in between. This CDR3 region has 14 residues. From germline, CDR1 is MGHRA and CDR2 YSYEKL. CDR3 region: CASSQDTGSNEAFF. In nucleotides, the CDR3 is TGCGCCAGCAGCCAAGATACAGGGAGTAACGAAGCTTTCTTT.

The J gene is TRBJ2-3, the V gene TRBV11-3, with 9 nucleotides matching TRBD2. This CDR3 is built from 16 residues. CDR1 SGHNT and CDR2 YENEEA come from the germline V gene. The junction had 6 bases not matched to a gene; V was cut back by 5 bases and J by 0 bases. The DNA of the CDR3 is TGTGCCAGCAGCACCCGACTAGCGGTTAGCACAGATACGCAGTATTTT. It codes for CASSTRLAVSTDTQYF.

V gene TRBV15 combines with J gene TRBJ1-2; D is possibly TRBD1 (6 bases). The CDR3 consists of 15 residues. The V gene's germline CDR1 is LNHNV and CDR2 YYDKDF (reference sequence). Trimming pared 3 bases from V and 7 bases from J, leaving 18 bases between. The CDR3 DNA follows: TGTGCCACCAGCAGTCCCGGGACACCTTATGGTGGCTACACCTTC. Residues: CATSSPGTPYGGYTF.

The chain recombines TRBV19 with TRBJ2-2, with 8 bases aligning to TRBD2. This CDR3 spans 16 amino acids. The germline V gene encodes CDR1 LNHDA and CDR2 SQIVND (reference sequence). After removal of 6 bases from V and 5 bases from J, the junction contained 11 bases not matched to a gene. This chain's CDR3 is CASRFIGRAQTGELFF. DNA for the CDR3: TGTGCCAGTAGGTTCATCGGGAGGGCCCAAACCGGGGAGCTGTTTTTT.

On this clone: This specimen includes other DNA sequences encoding the same CDR3. J is TRBJ2-7 and V is TRBV6-2 or TRBV6-3, with TRBD1 as a possible D gene (6 bases). Germline assignment: CDR1 MNHEY and CDR2 SVGEGT. The CDR3 contains 11 residues. Trimming removed 5 bases at V and 4 bases at J, with 6 bases between. The CDR3 bases are TGTGCCAGCAGTAGGGGGTACGAGCAGTACTTC. Translation: CASSRGYEQYF.

The rearrangement joins TRBV28 to TRBJ2-3, with D tentatively TRBD1 (6 bases). The CDR3 runs 17 residues. The germline CDR1 and CDR2 sequences are MDHEN and SYDVKM. The germline V and J ends were trimmed by 6 bases and 2 bases, with 21 bases remaining between them. The CDR3 sequence: CASSRAFPTGNTDTQYF. The CDR3 coding sequence is TGTGCCAGCAGCCGGGCATTCCCTACAGGGAACACAGATACGCAGTATTTT.

This chain uses TRBV2 with TRBJ1-2; D is possibly TRBD1 (5 bases). Trimming took off 0 bases at V and 5 bases at J, with 10 bases between the two ends. Per the germline V gene, CDR1 is SNHLY and CDR2 is FYNNEI. This CDR3 is built from 14 residues. CDR3 residues: CASSEARGRYGYTF. In DNA form, the CDR3 reads TGTGCCAGCAGTGAAGCTAGGGGTAGATATGGCTACACCTTC.

The CDR3 nucleotides read TGCGCCAGCAGCCCAGAGATCGGGACAGATACGCAGTATTTT. It encodes CASSPEIGTDTQYF. The J gene is TRBJ2-3, the V gene TRBV4-1; D not resolved. Per the germline V gene, CDR1 is MGHRA and CDR2 is YSYEKL. V was cut by 4 bases and J by 3 bases, with 11 bases left in between. The CDR3 length is 14 residues.

The chain combines TRBV6-1 with TRBJ1-1; maybe TRBD1 (6 bases). Germline values: CDR1 MNHNS, CDR2 SASEGT. V lost 1 base to trimming and J lost 1 base, with 16 bases between them. The CDR3 runs 17 residues. CDR3 protein: CASSEVRGGLTNTEAFF. The CDR3 DNA is TGTGCCAGCAGTGAAGTACGCGGGGGGCTTACGAACACTGAAGCTTTCTTT.